This TCR beta chain was identified during a study of cytomegalovirus exposure and HLA in healthy donors. Amplification used 60 Vbeta primers and 13 Jbeta primers. The repertoire was sequenced with immunoSEQ multiplex PCR; TCRdb's copy has only in-frame clones and lacks some. The sample consists of 130,000 or so clones, approximately 80% of them appearing once. The CDR3 length is 16 residues. The germline V gene encodes CDR1 SEHNR and CDR2 FQNEAQ (reference sequence). After removal of 5 bases from V and 7 bases from J, the junction contained 13 bases not matched to a gene. This sequence was found in a woman aged 35 to 49 in good health and CMV-seronegative. Sequencing input: PBMCs. This chain connects TRBV7-9 to TRBJ2-1; 8 nucleotides align to TRBD2. This chain's CDR3 is CASSPILREVWNEQFF. For the CDR3, the DNA is TGTGCCAGCAGCCCTATTTTGCGGGAGGTTTGGAATGAGCAGTTCTTC.